This T cell receptor (beta chain) stems from a study of post-analysis software for immune sequencing data. The V and J ends lost 4 bases and 8 bases, in that order; junction bases with no gene match: 10. Germline CDR1 is MGHRA and CDR2 is YSYEKL. The CDR3 contains 15 residues. Tagging with unique molecular identifiers was a feature of the TCR beta cDNA libraries. TCRdb called the PCR reads again in MiXCR, with one record for every CDR3 protein. The sample yields about 810,000 distinct CDR3 sequences, roughly 50% seen once. Study findings and constraints: The five TRBV segments detected at higher frequency in patients than in controls included TRBV5-6, TRBV5-1 and TRBV20-1.

About this clonotype: What it binds is not known.

This TCR derives from a girl aged 5-17 years with multiple sclerosis. Material: blood. V is TRBV4-1 and J is TRBJ2-4; TRBD1 agrees at 8 bases. CDR3 nucleotide sequence: TGCGCCAGCAGCCGGGTACAGGGGGGAAAGGACATTCAGTACTTC. Translation: CASSRVQGGKDIQYF.